The next 17 T cell receptor beta chains were all read from a single sample in a study of early T cells in non-severe SARS-CoV-2 infection. TCRdb re-called the 5' RACE reads through MiXCR, storing one row per CDR3 protein. This table holds over 25,000 distinct CDR3 sequences, about 6.1% found once. The sample consisted of whole blood. The origin of the receptors is an adult who was a healthcare worker with PCR-confirmed SARS-CoV-2 infection or an uninfected control (not recorded which).

This clonotype was found a few times. The CDR3 DNA reads as TGTGCCAGCAGCTACACAGATACGCAGTATTTT. Translated, it gives CASSYTDTQYF. The V gene is TRBV7-6, the J gene TRBJ2-3; D is undetermined. This CDR3 is 11 amino acids long. Per the germline V gene, CDR1 is SGHVS and CDR2 is FNYEAQ. V lost 4 bases to trimming and J lost 2 bases, with 1 base between them.

This clonotype was recorded many times. The V and J genes are TRBV7-8 and TRBJ2-1; D gene ambiguous. The V end lost 1 base, the J end lost 3 bases, and 4 bases lay between the germline ends. The CDR3 contains 13 residues. CDR1 and CDR2 (germline): SGHVS, FQNEAQ. The CDR3 DNA reads as TGTGCCAGCAGCTTAGGACTCTACAATGAGCAGTTCTTC. Translated, it gives CASSLGLYNEQFF.

The sample holds many counts of this clonotype. The rearrangement joins TRBV3-1 to TRBJ1-1, with unresolved D. V was trimmed by 0 bases and J by 3 bases, leaving 14 bases between them. Germline CDR1 reads LGHDT; CDR2 reads YNNKEL (reference sequence). The CDR3 runs 16 residues. CDR3 nucleotides: TGTGCCAGCAGCCAAGATAAAATCCTAAGGTACACTGAAGCTTTCTTT. Translation: CASSQDKILRYTEAFF.

This clonotype was recorded many times. The chain links TRBV29-1 to TRBJ1-1; 7 positions match TRBD1. V dropped 3 bases and J dropped 1; count of bases not matched to a gene: 8. CDR1 and CDR2 from the germline V gene are SQVTM and ANQGSEA. The CDR3 runs to 15 residues. DNA for the CDR3: TGCAGCGTTGACCCGAGACAGGGCTGGAACACTGAAGCTTTCTTT. Translated, it gives CSVDPRQGWNTEAFF. The full variable domain, its missing parts supplied by reference TRBV29-1 and TRBJ1-1, is SAVISQKPSRDICQRGTSLTIQCQVDSQVTMMFWYRQQPGQSLTLIATANQGSEATYESGFVIDKFPISRPNLTFSTLTVSNMSPEDSSIYLCSVDPRQGWNTEAFFGQGTRLTVV.

This clonotype came up many times. The chain is built from TRBV18 and TRBJ2-3; 8 positions agree with TRBD2. Germline V gives CDR1 KGHSH, CDR2 LQKENI. The V and J ends lost 2 bases and 0 bases, in that order; junction bases with no gene match: 10. The CDR3 sequence is 18 residues long. DNA for the CDR3: TGTGCCAGCTCACCATTCCCCGCGGGGGGTGCTAGCACAGATACGCAGTATTTT. It yields the protein CASSPFPAGGASTDTQYF.

This clonotype was detected ten times or more. The chain couples TRBV20-1 to TRBJ2-2, with a possible D match to TRBD2 (7 bases). Germline V CDR1 and CDR2: DFQATT, SNEGSKA (reference sequence). The CDR3 length is 17 residues. Trimming took off 3 bases at V and 4 bases at J, with 21 bases between the two ends. The CDR3 reads CSASSNRGAYSTGELFF. In DNA, the CDR3 is TGCAGTGCTAGTTCTAACCGGGGGGCCTATAGCACCGGGGAGCTGTTTTTT.

Many counts were recorded for this clonotype. The V call is TRBV7-2, the J call TRBJ2-3, with D perhaps matching TRBD1 (6 bases). V lost 1 base and J 4 bases, leaving 12 bases between the germline ends. The CDR3 consists of 15 residues. Germline-derived CDR1 and CDR2 are SGHTA and FQGNSA. The CDR3 bases are TGTGCCAGCAGCTTAGAGGGGGTGTCGGCAGATACGCAGTATTTT. The encoded protein is CASSLEGVSADTQYF.

The table lists this clonotype with a few counts. The V gene is TRBV27, the J gene TRBJ2-5, with D tentatively TRBD1 or TRBD2 (5 bases each). The germline gives CDR1 MNHEY, CDR2 SMNVEV (reference sequence). Trimming cost V 9 bases and J 4 bases, with 15 bases left between them. CDR3 length: 13 residues. CDR3 DNA sequence: TGTGCCAGTAGAGGAGAGGGACCAGAGACCCAGTACTTC. Amino acids: CASRGEGPETQYF.

This clonotype was picked up many times. The genes are TRBV29-1 and TRBJ2-1, with no clear D. This CDR3 has 15 residues. Germline loops: CDR1 SQVTM, CDR2 ANQGSEA. V gave up 7 bases and J gave up 5 bases, with 21 bases separating them. CDR3 coding DNA: TGCAGCGCGTTGCTGGTCAGGATAAGGGACAATGAGCAGTTCTTC. Translation: CSALLVRIRDNEQFF.

The sample holds one count of this clonotype. The chain couples TRBV6-5 to TRBJ2-3, with 9 bases aligning to TRBD2. V shed 0 bases, J shed 2 bases, and the junction held 3 bases outside the gene matches. Germline CDR1 reads MNHEY; CDR2 reads SVGAGI. The CDR3 contains 16 residues. CDR3 region: CASSYSAGGITDTQYF. In DNA form, the CDR3 reads TGTGCCAGCAGTTACTCGGCGGGGGGGATCACAGATACGCAGTATTTT.

This clonotype was counted many times. The chain links TRBV28 to TRBJ1-1; a possible D gene is TRBD1 (5 bases). From germline, CDR1 is MDHEN and CDR2 SYDVKM. This CDR3 region has 14 residues. Trimming stripped 3 bases from V and 6 bases from J, with 14 bases between. CDR3 nucleotide sequence: TGTGCCAGCAGTTTCGGGGGGTTTAGCGCTGAAGCTTTCTTT. This codes for CASSFGGFSAEAFF.

This clonotype was detected many times. The gene calls are TRBV27 and TRBJ1-6, with D hard to call. Trimming took 6 bases from V and 10 from J, leaving 10 bases between them. Germline loops: CDR1 MNHEY, CDR2 SMNVEV (reference sequence). CDR3 length equals 12 residues. The DNA of the CDR3 is TGTGCCAGCAGCACCAAAGGATCACCCCTCCACTTT. Protein: CASSTKGSPLHF.

This clonotype has a count of ten or more. J is TRBJ1-1 and V is TRBV7-2, with D hard to call. The CDR3 has 15 residues. The V end was cut by 3 bases, the J end by 3 bases, with 14 bases between. The germline CDR1 and CDR2 sequences are SGHTA and FQGNSA. As DNA, the CDR3 is TGTGCCAGCAGCTTCGCGCCCCGGGAGGACACTGAAGCTTTCTTT. This sequence encodes CASSFAPREDTEAFF. The full variable domain, with the rest looked up from reference TRBV7-2 and TRBJ1-1, is GAGVSQSPSNKVTEKGKDVELRCDPISGHTALYWYRQSLGQGLEFLIYFQGNSAPDKSGLPSDRFSAERTGGSVSTLTIQRTQQEDSAVYLCASSFAPREDTEAFFGQGTRLTVV.

This clonotype has ten or more counts. V usage is TRBV3-1 and J usage is TRBJ2-3; 8 nucleotides match TRBD2. Germline lookup yields CDR1 LGHDT and CDR2 YNNKEL (reference sequence). The CDR3 is 19 amino acids. Germline trimming cut 2 bases from V and 5 bases from J; bases unmatched to any gene: 18. The CDR3 nucleotides read TGTGCCAGCAGCCAATTGGCCCCGGGGGGGCCGAGCCCAGAAGATACGCAGTATTTT. Its translation is CASSQLAPGGPSPEDTQYF.

This clonotype was counted many times. V usage is TRBV12-3 or TRBV12-4 and J usage is TRBJ1-6, with 7 bases that match TRBD1. J gave up 5 bases and V 2 bases, and 9 bases lay outside the gene matches. CDR3 length equals 17 residues. The CDR3 region has the DNA TGTGCCAGCAGTTTAAGAGGAGGGGGCCTACATAATTCACCCCTCCACTTT. Protein: CASSLRGGGLHNSPLHF.

Ten or more counts support this clonotype. The rearrangement links TRBV19 to TRBJ1-5, with D unresolved. The CDR3 sequence is 15 residues long. Germline V gene lookup returns CDR1 LNHDA and CDR2 SQIVND (reference sequence). Trimming cost V 3 bases and J 0 bases, with 9 bases left between them. CDR3: CASSMYGDSNQPQHF. The DNA of the CDR3 is TGTGCCAGTAGTATGTACGGGGATAGCAATCAGCCCCAGCATTTT.

This clonotype has at least ten counts. V is TRBV7-2 and J is TRBJ2-3; TRBD2 aligns across 11 bases. The V and J ends lost 0 bases and 2 bases, in that order; junction bases with no gene match: 4. Germline assignment: CDR1 SGHTA and CDR2 FQGNSA. This CDR3 has 17 amino acids. The chain's CDR3 is CASSLALAGGLTDTQYF. CDR3 nucleotides: TGTGCCAGCAGCTTAGCGCTAGCGGGGGGTCTCACAGATACGCAGTATTTT.